Sequencing of this T cell receptor (beta chain) was carried out in a study of brain T cells in children with intractable seizures. Study observations and caveats: Patients' HCMV serostatus was unknown; virus specificity rests on CDR3 similarity alone. Clones missing pre-surgery may reflect undersampling of that blood sample.

The sample's time point: blood from clinic visit 5 months post-surgery; TSC patient then seizure free. Surgery cases with the highest brain T cell transcript signatures were chosen for sequencing. Patients received at least one anti-epileptic drug before surgery. Germline V gene sequence: CDR1 MGHRA, CDR2 YSYEKL. The ends were cut back, 2 bases at V and 8 bases at J, with 16 bases in the middle. This CDR3 region has 15 residues. Points on this clone: The antigen is not known.

Sequenced by immunoSEQ multiplex PCR; TCRdb stores in-frame clones only, minus some. The sample shows 300,000 to 400,000 clones, over 90% of them seen only once. The genes are TRBV4-1 and TRBJ2-1; D remains unclear. The clonotype originates from a boy younger than two with tuberous sclerosis and intractable seizures. Sequences were derived from peripheral blood, sampled approximately 5 months after surgery. The CDR3 reads CASSQPGGLKHEQFF. In DNA form, the CDR3 reads TGCGCCAGCAGCCAACCAGGTGGCCTGAAGCATGAGCAGTTCTTC.